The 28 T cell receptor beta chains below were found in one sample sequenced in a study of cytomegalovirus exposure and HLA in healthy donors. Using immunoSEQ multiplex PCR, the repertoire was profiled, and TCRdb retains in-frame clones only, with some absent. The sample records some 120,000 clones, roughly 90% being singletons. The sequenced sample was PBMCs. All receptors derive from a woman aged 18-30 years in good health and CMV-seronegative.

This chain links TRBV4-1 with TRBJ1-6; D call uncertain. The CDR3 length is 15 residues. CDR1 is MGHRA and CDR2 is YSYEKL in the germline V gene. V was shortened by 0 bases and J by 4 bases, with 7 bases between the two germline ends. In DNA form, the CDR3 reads TGCGCCAGCAGCCAAGAGAACATTTATAATTCACCCCTCCACTTT. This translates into CASSQENIYNSPLHF.

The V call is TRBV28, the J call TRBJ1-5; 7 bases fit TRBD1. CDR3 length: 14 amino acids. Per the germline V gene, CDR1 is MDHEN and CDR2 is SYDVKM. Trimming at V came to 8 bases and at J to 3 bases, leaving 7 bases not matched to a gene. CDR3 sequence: CASSWTGFNQPQHF. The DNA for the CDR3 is TGTGCCAGCTCATGGACAGGTTTCAATCAGCCCCAGCATTTT. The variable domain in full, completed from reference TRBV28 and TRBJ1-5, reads DVKVTQSSRYLVKRTGEKVFLECVQDMDHENMFWYRQDPGLGLRLIYFSYDVKMKEKGDIPEGYSVSREKKERFSLILESASTNQTSMYLCASSWTGFNQPQHFGDGTRLSIL.

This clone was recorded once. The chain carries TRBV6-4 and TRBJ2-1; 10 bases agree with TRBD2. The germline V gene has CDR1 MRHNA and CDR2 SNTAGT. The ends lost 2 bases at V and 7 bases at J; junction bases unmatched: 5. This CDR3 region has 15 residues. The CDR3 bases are TGTGCCAGCAGTGACGAGGGACTAGCGTTAAATGAGCAGTTCTTC. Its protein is CASSDEGLALNEQFF.

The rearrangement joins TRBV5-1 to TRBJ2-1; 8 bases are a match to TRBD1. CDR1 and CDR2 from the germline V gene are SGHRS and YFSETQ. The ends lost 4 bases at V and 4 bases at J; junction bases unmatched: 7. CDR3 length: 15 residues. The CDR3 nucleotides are TGCGCCAGCAGCCCGGACAGGGCCAATTACAATGAGCAGTTCTTC. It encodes CASSPDRANYNEQFF.

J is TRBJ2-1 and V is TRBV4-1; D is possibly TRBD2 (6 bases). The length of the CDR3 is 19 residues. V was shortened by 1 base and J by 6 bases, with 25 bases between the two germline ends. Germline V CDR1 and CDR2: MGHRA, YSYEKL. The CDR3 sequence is CASSQVGLRSVGGFNEQFF. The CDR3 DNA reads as TGCGCCAGCAGCCAAGTGGGACTCCGTTCGGTGGGCGGCTTCAATGAGCAGTTCTTC.

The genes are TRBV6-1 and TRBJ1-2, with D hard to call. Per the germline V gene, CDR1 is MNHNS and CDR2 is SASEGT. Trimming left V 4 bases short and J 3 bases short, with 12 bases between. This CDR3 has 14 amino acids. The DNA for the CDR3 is TGTGCCAGCAGTGTAGAGGGTGGTGACTATGGCTACACCTTC. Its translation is CASSVEGGDYGYTF.

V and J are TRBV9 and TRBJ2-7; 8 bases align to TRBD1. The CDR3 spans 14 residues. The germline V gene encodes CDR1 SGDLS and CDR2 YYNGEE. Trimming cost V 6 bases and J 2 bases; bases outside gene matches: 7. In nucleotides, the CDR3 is TGTGCCAGCACTCCCGGGACAGGAACCTACGAGCAGTACTTC. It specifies CASTPGTGTYEQYF. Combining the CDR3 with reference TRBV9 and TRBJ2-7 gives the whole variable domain DSGVTQTPKHLITATGQRVTLRCSPRSGDLSVYWYQQSLDQGLQFLIQYYNGEERAKGNILERFSAQQFPDLHSELNLSSLELGDSALYFCASTPGTGTYEQYFGPGTRLTVT.

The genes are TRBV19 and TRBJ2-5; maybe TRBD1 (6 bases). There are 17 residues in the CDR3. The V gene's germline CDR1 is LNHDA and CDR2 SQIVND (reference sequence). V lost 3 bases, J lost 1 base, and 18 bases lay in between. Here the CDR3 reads CASSMGARRGSQETQYF. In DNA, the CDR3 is TGTGCCAGTAGTATGGGGGCACGCAGGGGTAGCCAAGAGACCCAGTACTTC.

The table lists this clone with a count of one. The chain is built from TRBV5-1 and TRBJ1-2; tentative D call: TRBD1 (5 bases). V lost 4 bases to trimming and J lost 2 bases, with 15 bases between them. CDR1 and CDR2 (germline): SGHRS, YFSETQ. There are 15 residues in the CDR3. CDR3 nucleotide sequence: TGCGCCAGCAGCACCTCTTGGGAGGGGAACTATGGCTACACCTTC. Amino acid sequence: CASSTSWEGNYGYTF.

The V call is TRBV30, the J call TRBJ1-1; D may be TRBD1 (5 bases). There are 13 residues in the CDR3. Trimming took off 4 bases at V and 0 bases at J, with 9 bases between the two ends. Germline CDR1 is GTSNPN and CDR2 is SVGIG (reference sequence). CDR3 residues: CAWTLTVNTEAFF. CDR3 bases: TGTGCCTGGACATTGACAGTGAACACTGAAGCTTTCTTT.

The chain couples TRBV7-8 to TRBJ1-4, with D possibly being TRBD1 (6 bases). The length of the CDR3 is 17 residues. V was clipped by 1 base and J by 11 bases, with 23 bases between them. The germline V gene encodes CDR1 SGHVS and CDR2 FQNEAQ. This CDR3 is CASSLVPLGHGFVKLFF. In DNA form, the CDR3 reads TGTGCCAGCAGCTTAGTTCCCCTGGGACACGGCTTCGTGAAACTGTTTTTT.

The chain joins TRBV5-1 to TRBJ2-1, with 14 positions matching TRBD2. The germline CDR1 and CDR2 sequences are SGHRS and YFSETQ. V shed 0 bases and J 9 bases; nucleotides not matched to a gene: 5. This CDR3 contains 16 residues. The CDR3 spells CASSLAPGLAGVEQFF. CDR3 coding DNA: TGCGCCAGCAGCTTGGCTCCGGGACTAGCGGGAGTTGAGCAGTTCTTC.

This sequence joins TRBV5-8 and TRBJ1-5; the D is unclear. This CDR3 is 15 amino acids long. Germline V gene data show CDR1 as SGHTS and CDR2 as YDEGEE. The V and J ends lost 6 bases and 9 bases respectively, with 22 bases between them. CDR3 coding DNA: TGTGCCAGCACCTTACCAGGTCGAGCCCCACGGCCCCAGCATTTT. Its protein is CASTLPGRAPRPQHF.

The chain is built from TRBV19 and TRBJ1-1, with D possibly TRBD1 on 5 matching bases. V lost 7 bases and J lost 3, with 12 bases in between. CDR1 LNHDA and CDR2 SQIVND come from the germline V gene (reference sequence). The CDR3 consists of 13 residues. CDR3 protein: CASTQRGYTEAFF. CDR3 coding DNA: TGTGCCAGTACTCAGCGGGGGTACACTGAAGCTTTCTTT.

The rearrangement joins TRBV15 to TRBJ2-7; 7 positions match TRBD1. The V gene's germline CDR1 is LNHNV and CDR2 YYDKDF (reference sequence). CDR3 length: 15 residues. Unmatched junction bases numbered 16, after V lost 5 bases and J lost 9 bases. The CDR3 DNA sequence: TGTGCCACCAGCCCCCTCAGGGGGAAATCTATTGGGCAGTACTTC. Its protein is CATSPLRGKSIGQYF.

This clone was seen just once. The CDR3 sequence: CAWSRGAGELFF. CDR3 coding DNA: TGTGCCTGGAGCAGGGGGGCCGGGGAGCTGTTTTTT. The rearrangement uses TRBV30 and TRBJ2-2; weak D call: TRBD1 (7 bases). The CDR3 spans 12 residues. V dropped 3 bases and J dropped 6 bases, with 8 bases sitting between them. Germline CDR1 GTSNPN, CDR2 SVGIG (reference sequence).

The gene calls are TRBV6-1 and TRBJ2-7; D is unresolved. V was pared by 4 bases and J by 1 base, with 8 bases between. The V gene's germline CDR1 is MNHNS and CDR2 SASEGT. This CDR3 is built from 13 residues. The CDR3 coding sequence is TGTGCCAGCAGTGTTGGCCTTTCCTACGAGCAGTACTTC. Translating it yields CASSVGLSYEQYF.

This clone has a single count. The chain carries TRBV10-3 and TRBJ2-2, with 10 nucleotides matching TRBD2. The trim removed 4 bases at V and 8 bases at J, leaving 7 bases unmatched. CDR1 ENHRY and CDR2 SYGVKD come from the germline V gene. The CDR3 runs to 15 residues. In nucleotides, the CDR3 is TGTGCCATCAGTGTCCTAGCGGGAGACTCTGGGGAGCTGTTTTTT. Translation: CAISVLAGDSGELFF.

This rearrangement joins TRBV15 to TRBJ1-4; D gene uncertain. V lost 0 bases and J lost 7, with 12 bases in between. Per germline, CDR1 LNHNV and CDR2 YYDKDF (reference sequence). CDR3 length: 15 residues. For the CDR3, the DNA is TGTGCCACCAGCAGAGATGGCTCTCGGAGTGAAAAACTGTTTTTT. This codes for CATSRDGSRSEKLFF. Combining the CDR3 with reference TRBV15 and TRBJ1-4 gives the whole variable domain DAMVIQNPRYQVTQFGKPVTLSCSQTLNHNVMYWYQQKSSQAPKLLFHYYDKDFNNEADTPDNFQSRRPNTSFCFLDIRSPGLGDTAMYLCATSRDGSRSEKLFFGSGTQLSVL.

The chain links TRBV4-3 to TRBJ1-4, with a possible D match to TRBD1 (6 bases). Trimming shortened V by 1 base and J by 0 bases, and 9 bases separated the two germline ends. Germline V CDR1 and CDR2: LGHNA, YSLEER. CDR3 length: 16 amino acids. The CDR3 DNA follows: TGCGCCAGCAGCCAAGGGGCAGGGGCAACTAATGAAAAACTGTTTTTT. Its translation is CASSQGAGATNEKLFF.

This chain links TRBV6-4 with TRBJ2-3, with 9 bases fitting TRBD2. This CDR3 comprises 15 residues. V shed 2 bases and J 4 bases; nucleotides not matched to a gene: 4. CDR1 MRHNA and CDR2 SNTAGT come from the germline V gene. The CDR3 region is CASSDGGGAPDTQYF. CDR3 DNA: TGTGCCAGCAGTGACGGCGGGGGGGCGCCAGATACGCAGTATTTT.

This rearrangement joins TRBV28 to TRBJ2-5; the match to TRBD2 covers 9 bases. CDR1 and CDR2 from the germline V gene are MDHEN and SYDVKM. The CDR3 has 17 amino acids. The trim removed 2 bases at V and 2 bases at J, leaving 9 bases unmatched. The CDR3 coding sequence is TGTGCCAGCAGTTTAGGCGGGCTAGCGGGACTACAAGAGACCCAGTACTTC. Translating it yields CASSLGGLAGLQETQYF.

The CDR3 bases are TGTGCCTGGAGTCCCCGGACTAATGAAGCTTTCTTT. Translation gives CAWSPRTNEAFF. The chain has TRBV30 and TRBJ1-1; D not resolved. The CDR3 consists of 12 residues. Looked up from germline, CDR1 is GTSNPN and CDR2 is SVGIG (reference sequence). Trimming removed 2 bases at V and 7 bases at J, with 11 bases between. Variable domain in full (rest from reference TRBV30 and TRBJ1-1): SQTIHQWPATLVQPVGSPLSLECTVEGTSNPNLYWYRQAAGRGLQLLFYSVGIGQISSEVPQNLSASRPQDRQFILSSKKLLLSDSGFYLCAWSPRTNEAFFGQGTRLTVV.

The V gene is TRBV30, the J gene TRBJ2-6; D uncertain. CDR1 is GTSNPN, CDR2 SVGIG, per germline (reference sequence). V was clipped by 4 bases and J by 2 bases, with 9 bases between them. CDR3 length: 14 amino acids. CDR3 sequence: CAWTHFTGANVLTF. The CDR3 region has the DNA TGTGCCTGGACTCACTTTACTGGGGCCAACGTCCTGACTTTC.

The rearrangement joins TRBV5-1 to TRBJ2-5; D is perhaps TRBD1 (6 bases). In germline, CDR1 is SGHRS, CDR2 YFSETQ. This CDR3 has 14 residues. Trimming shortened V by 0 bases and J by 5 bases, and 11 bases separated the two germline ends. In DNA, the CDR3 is TGCGCCAGCAGCTTGGTAGGGGGTCTGGAGACCCAGTACTTC. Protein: CASSLVGGLETQYF.

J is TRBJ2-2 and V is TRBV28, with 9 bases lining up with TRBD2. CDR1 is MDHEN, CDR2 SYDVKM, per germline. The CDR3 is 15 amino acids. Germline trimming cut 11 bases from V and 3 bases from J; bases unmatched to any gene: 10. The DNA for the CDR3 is TGTGCCTCCCTCCCGACTAGCGGATACACCGGGGAGCTGTTTTTT. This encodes CASLPTSGYTGELFF.

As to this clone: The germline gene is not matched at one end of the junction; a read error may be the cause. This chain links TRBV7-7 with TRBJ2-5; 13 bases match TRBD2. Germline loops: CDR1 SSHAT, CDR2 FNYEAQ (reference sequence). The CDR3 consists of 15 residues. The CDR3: CASSTKTSGRETQYF. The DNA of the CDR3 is TGTGCTAGCAGCACAAAGACTAGCGGGAGGGAGACCCAGTACTTC.

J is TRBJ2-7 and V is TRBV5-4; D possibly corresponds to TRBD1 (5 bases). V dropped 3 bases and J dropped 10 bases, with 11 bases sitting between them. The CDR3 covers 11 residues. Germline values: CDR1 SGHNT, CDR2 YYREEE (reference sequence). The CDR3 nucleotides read TGTGCCAGCAGCTCGATGACAGTCCAGTACTTC. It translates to CASSSMTVQYF.